These 21 T cell receptor beta chains came from one sample sequenced in a study of molecular identifiers for immune sequencing clone quantification. TCRdb ran MiXCR on the PCR reads and lists one entry per CDR3 protein. The table includes over 600,000 distinct CDR3 sequences, about 20% detected once. Sequencing was carried out using naive CD8+ T cells from blood, with Jurkat cell RNA spiked in. Specified subset: FACS-sorted CD8+CD4-CCR7+CD45RA+ naive T cells. These receptors came from a human donor in good health. Some libraries in this study had Jurkat cell RNA spiked in.

This clonotype has ten or more counts. The genes are TRBV4-3 and TRBJ2-7, with 7 bases aligning to TRBD1. This CDR3 is 13 amino acids long. Trimming at V came to 1 base and at J to 9 bases, leaving 6 bases not matched to a gene. Germline loops: CDR1 LGHNA, CDR2 YSLEER. Written as DNA, the CDR3 is TGCGCCAGCAGCCAAGGGGACAGCGGCGTGCAGTACTTC. Amino acids: CASSQGDSGVQYF.

This chain's CDR3 is CASSPRLAGVKEQYF. The CDR3 DNA follows: TGTGCCAGCAGTCCCCGACTAGCGGGGGTGAAGGAGCAGTACTTC. This chain links TRBV28 with TRBJ2-7; 12 positions match TRBD2. Germline CDR1 MDHEN, CDR2 SYDVKM. The V gene end was trimmed by 5 bases and the J gene end by 7 bases; junction bases not matched to a gene: 9. The CDR3 runs 15 residues.

J is TRBJ2-1 and V is TRBV7-9; D is unresolved. CDR1 and CDR2 from the germline V gene are SEHNR and FQNEAQ (reference sequence). V lost 3 bases, J lost 7 bases, and 7 bases lay in between. This CDR3 region has 12 residues. The DNA for the CDR3 is TGTGCCAGCAGCTTTATTGGAAATGAGCAGTTCTTC. The encoded protein is CASSFIGNEQFF.

The table lists this clonotype with many counts. This sequence joins TRBV29-1 and TRBJ2-2; D remains unclear. The CDR3 loop spans 12 amino acids. Germline CDR1 reads SQVTM; CDR2 reads ANQGSEA. Deletions cut 7 bases from V and 1 base from J, with 7 bases between. The CDR3 here is CSAPWNTGELFF. The CDR3 DNA follows: TGCAGCGCGCCTTGGAACACCGGGGAGCTGTTTTTT.

This clonotype was counted ten times or more. The V gene is TRBV6-6, the J gene TRBJ1-1; D call uncertain. The V end lost 2 bases, the J end lost 3 bases, and 10 bases lay between the germline ends. CDR3 length: 14 amino acids. Germline CDR1 reads MNHNY; CDR2 reads SVGAGI (reference sequence). CDR3 in DNA: TGTGCCAGCAGTTACAGAGGGCAGGACACTGAAGCTTTCTTT. Its translation is CASSYRGQDTEAFF.

This clonotype was detected ten times or more. The junction shows a germline mismatch at one end, possibly a read error. The rearrangement joins TRBV9 to TRBJ1-5; a weak D match, TRBD1 (5 bases). CDR3 length equals 11 residues. The germline V gene encodes CDR1 SGDLS and CDR2 YYNGEE. CDR3 amino acids: CPRAHNQPQHF. In DNA form, the CDR3 reads TGTCCCAGGGCCCATAATCAGCCCCAGCATTTT.

This clonotype was counted between two and nine times. The V call is TRBV19, the J call TRBJ1-5; the D is unclear. Germline V gene lookup returns CDR1 LNHDA and CDR2 SQIVND (reference sequence). V was cut by 2 bases and J by 0 bases, with 8 bases left in between. The CDR3 is 15 amino acids. CDR3 loop: CASSINSGSNQPQHF. The CDR3 bases are TGTGCCAGTAGTATAAACTCGGGTAGCAATCAGCCCCAGCATTTT. The variable domain in full, with the rest retrieved from reference TRBV19 and TRBJ1-5, is DGGITQSPKYLFRKEGQNVTLSCEQNLNHDAMYWYRQDPGQGLRLIYYSQIVNDFQKGDIAEGYSVSREKKESFPLTVTSAQKNPTAFYLCASSINSGSNQPQHFGDGTRLSIL.

This clonotype has at least ten counts. The chain links TRBV27 to TRBJ2-2, with 8 bases fitting TRBD1. Trimming removed 1 base from V and 5 bases from J; junction bases left unmatched: 18. The CDR3 extends over 20 amino acids. Germline CDR1 and CDR2: MNHEY and SMNVEV (reference sequence). The CDR3 here is CASSLFKDRVGRQWTGELFF. The CDR3 DNA reads TGTGCCAGCAGTTTATTTAAGGACAGGGTAGGACGACAATGGACCGGGGAGCTGTTTTTT.

There are many counts of this clonotype. The chain is built from TRBV7-9 and TRBJ2-1; D may match TRBD1 or TRBD2 (5 bases each). V was shortened by 6 bases and J by 9 bases, with 18 bases between the two germline ends. The CDR3 has 14 residues. The germline V gene encodes CDR1 SEHNR and CDR2 FQNEAQ (reference sequence). CDR3 residues: CASSYAGTRREQFF. CDR3 DNA: TGTGCCAGCAGTTACGCCGGGACCCGACGTGAGCAGTTCTTC.

This clonotype came up many times. The gene calls are TRBV3-1 and TRBJ1-1; D is ambiguous. Trimming pared 4 bases from V and 2 bases from J, leaving 8 bases between. The CDR3 spans 13 residues. Germline V gives CDR1 LGHDT, CDR2 YNNKEL (reference sequence). CDR3 DNA sequence: TGTGCCAGCAGCCTATGGAGAAACACTGAAGCTTTCTTT. It encodes CASSLWRNTEAFF. Full variable domain (rest looked up from reference TRBV3-1 and TRBJ1-1): DTAVSQTPKYLVTQMGNDKSIKCEQNLGHDTMYWYKQDSKKFLKIMFSYNNKELIINETVPNRFSPKSPDKAHLNLHINSLELGDSAVYFCASSLWRNTEAFFGQGTRLTVV.

Here the CDR3 DNA reads TGCAGCGCCCGGCGGCAGGTAGCCGGCTACACCTTC. It is translated as CSARRQVAGYTF. The V and J genes are TRBV29-1 and TRBJ1-2; no reliable D call. CDR3 length: 12 residues. V lost 7 bases and J 8 bases, leaving 17 bases between the germline ends. Germline V gene lookup returns CDR1 SQVTM and CDR2 ANQGSEA.

In its sample, this clonotype was seen many times. The chain carries TRBV28 and TRBJ2-7, with D perhaps TRBD1 or TRBD2 (5 bases each). Trimming took 11 bases from V and 0 from J, leaving 11 bases between them. This CDR3 region has 12 residues. Germline V CDR1 and CDR2: MDHEN, SYDVKM. In nucleotides, the CDR3 is TGTGCCTGCTCAGGGAGCTCCTACGAGCAGTACTTC. This gives the protein CACSGSSYEQYF.

There are many counts of this clonotype. This chain connects TRBV30 to TRBJ1-5; TRBD1 matches 11 bases. The germline gives CDR1 GTSNPN, CDR2 SVGIG (reference sequence). The CDR3 is made up of 18 amino acids. J gave up 0 bases and V 2 bases, and 9 bases lay outside the gene matches. In nucleotides, the CDR3 is TGTGCCTGGAGTCCCGGACAGGGGGCCGCTTATAGCAATCAGCCCCAGCATTTT. Amino acid sequence: CAWSPGQGAAYSNQPQHF.

With regard to this clonotype: One base away lies a much larger clone, so this may be a sequencing read error. The V call is TRBV6-1, the J call TRBJ1-5; the match to TRBD1 covers 9 bases. V shed 4 bases, J shed 6 bases, and the junction held 7 bases outside the gene matches. This CDR3 spans 15 amino acids. CDR1 MNHNS and CDR2 SASEGT come from the germline V gene. The CDR3 DNA is TGTGCCAGCAGTGGAGAGGGACAGGGCGCTCAGCCCCAGCATTTT. This sequence encodes CASSGEGQGAQPQHF.

This clonotype was seen at least ten times. CDR3 region: CASSLIGARLNTEAFF. Written as DNA, the CDR3 is TGTGCCAGCAGTCTTATTGGTGCGAGGTTGAACACTGAAGCTTTCTTT. The V gene is TRBV28, the J gene TRBJ1-1; no clear D gene. This CDR3 region has 16 residues. V lost 5 bases to trimming and J lost 0 bases, with 16 bases between them. In germline, CDR1 is MDHEN, CDR2 SYDVKM.

This clonotype was seen ten or more times. The chain has TRBV6-2 or TRBV6-3 and TRBJ1-5, with TRBD1 as a possible D gene (5 bases). The germline V and J ends were trimmed by 5 bases and 10 bases, with 12 bases remaining between them. Germline loops: CDR1 MNHEY, CDR2 SVGEGT. The CDR3 sequence is 12 residues long. The CDR3 is CASSSPGEPQHF. For the CDR3, the DNA is TGTGCCAGCAGTAGTCCGGGGGAACCCCAGCATTTT.

The sample holds a few counts of this clonotype. The chain is built from TRBV27 and TRBJ1-2; TRBD1 agrees at 7 bases. The CDR3 runs to 13 residues. V dropped 3 bases and J dropped 8; count of bases not matched to a gene: 6. Germline CDR1 reads MNHEY; CDR2 reads SMNVEV (reference sequence). The DNA of the CDR3 is TGTGCCAGCAGTTTTCAGGGGGATGGGGGCTACACCTTC. Protein: CASSFQGDGGYTF.

The V call is TRBV6-2 or TRBV6-3, the J call TRBJ2-1; possibly TRBD1 for D (6 bases). The germline V and J ends were trimmed by 2 bases and 5 bases, with 10 bases remaining between them. The CDR3 sequence is 14 residues long. The germline V gene encodes CDR1 MNHEY and CDR2 SVGEGT. The CDR3 region is CASSYGGSHNEQFF. In nucleotides, the CDR3 is TGTGCCAGCAGTTACGGGGGCAGCCACAATGAGCAGTTCTTC.

The table lists this clonotype with many counts. The CDR3 protein is CATSRDRNSPLHF. The CDR3 region has the DNA TGTGCCACCAGCAGGGACAGAAATTCACCCCTCCACTTT. This chain connects TRBV15 to TRBJ1-6; maybe TRBD1 (6 bases). The V end lost 3 bases, the J end lost 7 bases, and 7 bases lay between the germline ends. The germline V gene encodes CDR1 LNHNV and CDR2 YYDKDF (reference sequence). The CDR3 has 13 residues.

This clonotype was found many times. The rearrangement links TRBV5-1 to TRBJ2-3; no reliable D call. Germline CDR1 reads SGHRS; CDR2 reads YFSETQ. The CDR3 is 16 amino acids. Trimming stripped 4 bases from V and 0 bases from J, with 15 bases between. CDR3 sequence: CASSPFWPASTDTQYF. The CDR3 nucleotides read TGCGCCAGCAGCCCATTCTGGCCAGCTAGCACAGATACGCAGTATTTT.

This clonotype has only a few counts. The chain couples TRBV19 to TRBJ1-5; TRBD1 agrees at 8 bases. V shed 7 bases, J shed 4 bases, and the junction held 12 bases outside the gene matches. Looked up from germline, CDR1 is LNHDA and CDR2 is SQIVND (reference sequence). The CDR3 is 16 residues long. CDR3 amino acids: CASMGMAGGKNQPQHF. CDR3 sequence (DNA): TGTGCCAGTATGGGTATGGCAGGGGGCAAAAATCAGCCCCAGCATTTT.